This TCR beta chain was recovered during a study of T cells after yellow fever vaccination. Study conclusions and caveats: Subsequent to the booster, the majority of primary-vaccination clones reappeared (approximately 95% CD4, 88% CD8).

TCRdb ran MiXCR on the 5' RACE reads and lists one entry per CDR3 protein. Among roughly 320,000 distinct CDR3 sequences listed, around a tenth were seen once. Worth noting for this clonotype: Its antigen is still unknown. A junction boundary mismatches the germline segment, possibly from a read error.

Germline CDR1 and CDR2: SGHVS and FQNEAQ. CDR3 length: 15 residues. Sample: CD4+ T cells sorted from PBMCs, taken 45 days after the yellow fever booster vaccination. The TCR originated in a man in his late teens or twenties who received the YFV17D yellow fever vaccine. This chain links TRBV7-8 with TRBJ1-5; 8 nucleotides line up with TRBD1. The CDR3 nucleotides read TGTGCCAGCAGCCCTCGGCAGGGGGCGAATCAGCCCCAGCAATTT. It encodes CASSPRQGANQPQQF.